The 31 T cell receptor beta chains below all came from one sample that was sequenced in a study of CD8 T cells in ankylosing spondylitis (dated by TCRdb to 2017 to 2019). Study-level results and caveats: A TCR beta motif of 7 or 8 highly homologous amino acid variants appeared characteristic of blood from ankylosing spondylitis patients.

The library was made by 5' RACE. Sequencer: Illumina HiSeq 2500. Using fastp trimming at Q25 and MiXCR clonotype assembly, TCRdb reanalyzed the public sequencing data and kept in-frame beta chains. CDR3 protein duplicates are merged, each entry listing the most common genes and DNA. The sample table lists about 220,000 distinct CDR3 sequences, 7% to 8% of them with a count of one. The ten largest clonotypes hold about 14% of the sample. Their recognized antigens are unknown. The sequenced sample was blood, either unsorted or a sorted T cell fraction (not recorded which). Receptors originate from a male donor with ankylosing spondylitis.

At least ten counts were recorded for this clonotype. The gene calls are TRBV7-9 and TRBJ2-7; 7 positions match TRBD1. V lost 4 bases to trimming and J lost 2 bases; unmatched junction nucleotides: 8. The germline V gene encodes CDR1 SEHNR and CDR2 FQNEAQ (reference sequence). The CDR3 length is 15 residues. The CDR3 protein is CASSSPWDSPYEQYF. As DNA, the CDR3 is TGTGCCAGCAGCTCCCCCTGGGACAGCCCCTACGAGCAGTACTTC.

There are many counts of this clonotype. Mismatch with germline at one junction end may stem from a read error. J is TRBJ2-1 and V is TRBV5-1, with D perhaps TRBD2 (7 bases). Germline V gene sequence: CDR1 SGHRS, CDR2 YFSETQ. The CDR3 length is 15 residues. The CDR3 nucleotides are TGTGCCAGCAGTTTGGAGGGGGGGAGCTACAATGAGCAGTTCTTC. It specifies CASSLEGGSYNEQFF.

This clonotype was observed many times. The chain links TRBV29-1 to TRBJ1-2, with D possibly matching TRBD1 (5 bases). The CDR3 consists of 16 residues. CDR1 SQVTM and CDR2 ANQGSEA come from the germline V gene. V was pared by 6 bases and J by 4 bases, with 24 bases between. The CDR3: CSVDLIGTLPFYGYTF. The CDR3, as DNA: TGCAGCGTCGACTTAATCGGGACTTTACCTTTCTATGGCTACACCTTC.

The rearrangement links TRBV9 to TRBJ1-1; TRBD1 matches 7 bases. Germline values: CDR1 SGDLS, CDR2 YYNGEE. Trimming cost V 3 bases and J 2 bases; bases outside gene matches: 7. The CDR3 sequence is 15 residues long. CDR3 in DNA: TGTGCCAGCAGCGCCTTTACAGGGGCCAACACTGAAGCTTTCTTT. This encodes CASSAFTGANTEAFF.

At least ten counts were recorded for this clonotype. The chain has TRBV10-3 and TRBJ2-7, with TRBD1 as a possible D gene (6 bases). V was clipped by 7 bases and J by 3 bases, with 10 bases between them. The CDR3 has 12 amino acids. CDR1 ENHRY and CDR2 SYGVKD come from the germline V gene. CDR3 coding DNA: TGTGCCATCATGGACAGCCACTACGAGCAGTACTTC. It specifies CAIMDSHYEQYF.

This clonotype came up many times. This chain joins TRBV28 and TRBJ1-1, with a weak D call TRBD1 (6 bases). Germline values: CDR1 MDHEN, CDR2 SYDVKM. V lost 4 bases and J lost 5, with 17 bases in between. The CDR3 has 15 amino acids. The CDR3 here is CASSSGAERKTEAFF. As DNA, the CDR3 is TGTGCCAGCAGTTCGGGGGCAGAACGAAAGACTGAAGCTTTCTTT.

This clonotype was found a few times. The chain joins TRBV10-3 to TRBJ2-3; 7 bases are shared with TRBD1. The CDR3 is 13 amino acids. CDR1 ENHRY and CDR2 SYGVKD come from the germline V gene. V was pared by 0 bases and J by 9 bases, with 3 bases of the junction left unmatched. The CDR3 is CAISESETGTQYF. The CDR3 DNA reads as TGTGCCATCAGTGAGTCAGAGACAGGGACGCAGTATTTT.

This clonotype was seen only a few times. This chain joins TRBV30 and TRBJ2-7, with D possibly being TRBD1 or TRBD2 (5 bases each). Germline assignment: CDR1 GTSNPN and CDR2 SVGIG (reference sequence). V lost 2 bases and J lost 0, with 8 bases in between. The CDR3 consists of 13 residues. The CDR3 protein is CAWSKGTSYEQYF. CDR3 nucleotide sequence: TGTGCCTGGAGTAAGGGGACCTCCTACGAGCAGTACTTC.

There are many counts of this clonotype. This chain uses TRBV7-2 with TRBJ2-7, with D perhaps given as TRBD1 or TRBD2 (5 bases each). The CDR3 is 13 residues long. V dropped 3 bases and J dropped 2 bases, with 8 bases sitting between them. Germline V gene sequence: CDR1 SGHTA, CDR2 FQGNSA. CDR3 residues: CASSFVGAYEQYF. The DNA for the CDR3 is TGTGCCAGCAGCTTTGTGGGGGCCTACGAGCAGTACTTC.

This clonotype was seen many times. This chain connects TRBV7-9 to TRBJ1-1; a weak D match, TRBD1 (5 bases). Trimming pared 10 bases from V and 7 bases from J, leaving 16 bases between. This CDR3 contains 12 residues. Germline V gives CDR1 SEHNR, CDR2 FQNEAQ (reference sequence). Here the CDR3 DNA reads TGTGCCACCTTAGCCGGGGGGATTGAAGCTTTCTTT. This sequence encodes CATLAGGIEAFF.

This clonotype was observed many times. The rearrangement uses TRBV5-1 and TRBJ1-1; D is undetermined. This CDR3 comprises 15 residues. Germline loops: CDR1 SGHRS, CDR2 YFSETQ. V gave up 4 bases and J gave up 1 base, with 14 bases separating them. CDR3 loop: CASSGSRLANTEAFF. CDR3 nucleotide sequence: TGCGCCAGCAGCGGGTCCCGGTTAGCGAACACTGAAGCTTTCTTT.

The genes are TRBV20-1 and TRBJ2-1; D remains unclear. Germline values: CDR1 DFQATT, CDR2 SNEGSKA (reference sequence). Between the trimmed V and J ends, which lost 4 bases and 5 bases, there was a span of 6 bases. This CDR3 spans 11 amino acids. CDR3 bases: TGCAGTGCTAACGAGGACAATGAGCAGTTCTTC. Protein: CSANEDNEQFF.

Concerning this clonotype: The germline gene is not matched at one end of the junction; a read error may be the cause. The chain is built from TRBV11-1 and TRBJ2-7; either TRBD1 or TRBD2 may fit D (5 bases each). From germline, CDR1 is SGHAT and CDR2 FQDESV (reference sequence). There are 15 residues in the CDR3. The CDR3 coding sequence is TGTGCCAACAGCCCGCCGAGGGGACCCCCCTACGAGCAGTACTTC. It is translated as CANSPPRGPPYEQYF.

The chain recombines TRBV29-1 with TRBJ1-1; D is uncertain. There are 10 residues in the CDR3. Trimming removed 4 bases at V and 6 bases at J, with 6 bases between. Per the germline V gene, CDR1 is SQVTM and CDR2 is ANQGSEA. The CDR3 DNA sequence: TGCAGCGTTGTTTTTGCTGAAGCTTTCTTT. Translating it yields CSVVFAEAFF.

This CDR3 is CSVGQGGRSGANVLTF. Written as DNA, the CDR3 is TGCAGCGTTGGACAGGGGGGACGCTCTGGGGCCAACGTCCTGACTTTC. V and J are TRBV29-1 and TRBJ2-6; TRBD1 matches 9 bases. The CDR3 sequence is 16 residues long. With V trimmed by 4 bases and J by 0 bases, 4 bases remained unmatched. Germline CDR1 is SQVTM and CDR2 is ANQGSEA.

This clonotype was seen ten or more times. The J gene is TRBJ2-7, the V gene TRBV7-2; D is possibly TRBD1 (5 bases). This CDR3 comprises 14 residues. Trimming left V 5 bases short and J 2 bases short, with 13 bases between. Germline V gene sequence: CDR1 SGHTA, CDR2 FQGNSA. The CDR3 loop reads CASSPSRVPYEQYF. The CDR3 region has the DNA TGTGCCAGCAGCCCCTCCAGGGTCCCCTACGAGCAGTACTTC.

This clonotype was picked up a small number of times. The chain links TRBV24-1 to TRBJ2-1; perhaps TRBD1 as D (6 bases). This CDR3 is built from 16 residues. Germline assignment: CDR1 KGHDR and CDR2 SFDVKD. Trimming took 4 bases from V and 1 from J, leaving 13 bases between them. The CDR3 protein is CATSEVDSPSYNEQFF. The CDR3 DNA reads TGTGCCACCAGTGAGGTGGACAGTCCATCCTACAATGAGCAGTTCTTC.

This clonotype was counted a few times. The V gene is TRBV7-9, the J gene TRBJ2-7, with 7 positions matching TRBD2. CDR1 and CDR2 (germline): SEHNR, FQNEAQ (reference sequence). The V segment lost 4 bases and the J segment 5 bases; nucleotides outside the gene matches: 8. The CDR3 contains 14 residues. In DNA form, the CDR3 reads TGTGCCAGCAGCTGGGAGGGATCCCCCCACGAGCAGTACTTC. Encoded protein: CASSWEGSPHEQYF.

This clonotype was counted many times. J is TRBJ2-1 and V is TRBV27; possible D gene TRBD1, 6 bases. Germline V gene sequence: CDR1 MNHEY, CDR2 SMNVEV (reference sequence). The CDR3 has 13 residues. The germline V and J ends were trimmed by 4 bases and 9 bases, with 13 bases remaining between them. The CDR3 DNA is TGTGCCAGCAGTTCAACAGGGTTGGGTGAGCAGTTCTTC. Translated, it gives CASSSTGLGEQFF.

This clonotype appeared many times. The genes are TRBV7-2 and TRBJ2-5; D call uncertain. Germline V gene sequence: CDR1 SGHTA, CDR2 FQGNSA. The CDR3 is made up of 12 amino acids. Trimming stripped 4 bases from V and 2 bases from J, with 5 bases between. The CDR3, as DNA: TGTGCCAGCAGCTCCCGGCAAGAGACCCAGTACTTC. Amino acid sequence: CASSSRQETQYF.

This clonotype appeared a few times. In DNA form, the CDR3 reads TGCAGTGCTAGAGATCTAGGCAGTTCCTACGAGCAGTACTTC. Translating gives CSARDLGSSYEQYF. V usage is TRBV20-1 and J usage is TRBJ2-7; D not resolved. The CDR3 loop spans 14 amino acids. CDR1 is DFQATT, CDR2 SNEGSKA, per germline (reference sequence). V lost 0 bases, J lost 1 base, and 10 bases lay in between.

The V and J genes are TRBV6-1 and TRBJ2-5; TRBD2 agrees at 8 bases. The germline V gene encodes CDR1 MNHNS and CDR2 SASEGT. The V segment lost 5 bases and the J segment 2 bases; nucleotides outside the gene matches: 10. There are 16 residues in the CDR3. Here the CDR3 reads CASSPNAAGGQETQYF. Written as DNA, the CDR3 is TGTGCCAGCAGTCCCAATGCCGCGGGGGGACAAGAGACCCAGTACTTC.

This clonotype was counted many times. The gene calls are TRBV6-2 or TRBV6-3 and TRBJ1-2; D gene uncertain. V was cut by 8 bases and J by 6 bases, with 10 bases left in between. The germline CDR1 and CDR2 sequences are MNHEY and SVGEGT. CDR3 length: 11 amino acids. CDR3 sequence reads: CASFAMDGYTF. CDR3 DNA: TGTGCCAGCTTTGCAATGGATGGCTACACCTTC.

This clonotype has only a few counts. The rearrangement uses TRBV6-5 and TRBJ1-2; D is ambiguous. This CDR3 region has 14 residues. Germline V gives CDR1 MNHEY, CDR2 SVGAGI. V lost 0 bases and J lost 7, with 12 bases in between. CDR3: CASSYSQRAGGYTF. CDR3 DNA: TGTGCCAGCAGTTACTCGCAAAGGGCTGGTGGCTACACCTTC.

This clonotype occurred many times. One junction end disagrees with the germline gene, perhaps due to a read error. The rearrangement links TRBV10-2 to TRBJ2-7, with 8 nucleotides matching TRBD1. Looked up from germline, CDR1 is WSHSY and CDR2 is SAAADI. The CDR3 length is 15 residues. The CDR3, as DNA: TGCGCCAGCAATGAGGACAGGGCCGCCTCCTACGAGCAGTACTTC. As protein: CASNEDRAASYEQYF.

There are a few counts of this clonotype. The V gene is TRBV10-3, the J gene TRBJ2-5, with D possibly matching TRBD2 (6 bases). The CDR3 covers 17 residues. With 2 bases removed from V and 0 bases from J, the gap between germline ends came to 16 bases. In germline, CDR1 is ENHRY, CDR2 SYGVKD. Written as DNA, the CDR3 is TGTGCCATCAGTGAGGGCCCCGGAGGGTTGTACCAAGAGACCCAGTACTTC. Its translation is CAISEGPGGLYQETQYF.

This clonotype was seen ten or more times. The CDR3 nucleotides are TGTGCCAGCAGTAGCCCGTTTAATGAAAAACTGTTTTTT. The encoded protein is CASSSPFNEKLFF. The chain uses TRBV7-9 and TRBJ1-4; D gene ambiguous. The V and J ends lost 6 bases and 4 bases respectively, with 9 bases between them. Per germline, CDR1 SEHNR and CDR2 FQNEAQ (reference sequence). This CDR3 has 13 amino acids.

Comments on this clonotype: A read error may be the cause here, since a much bigger clone is one base away. The chain carries TRBV10-3 and TRBJ2-2, with D possibly TRBD2 on 5 matching bases. The CDR3 covers 14 residues. The germline CDR1 and CDR2 sequences are ENHRY and SYGVKD. The CDR3 here is CAISEGQHTGEMFF. In nucleotides, the CDR3 is TGTGCCATCAGTGAAGGGCAGCACACCGGGGAGATGTTTTTT.

The chain recombines TRBV12-5 with TRBJ2-3, with 8 bases aligning to TRBD2. Germline V gene data show CDR1 as LGHNT and CDR2 as FRNRAP. The ends lost 1 base at V and 5 bases at J; junction bases unmatched: 8. This CDR3 region has 16 residues. CDR3 residues: CASGLGLAKLGDTQYF. The DNA of the CDR3 is TGTGCTAGTGGTTTGGGACTAGCGAAACTAGGAGATACGCAGTATTTT.

This clonotype was recorded many times. This sequence joins TRBV5-5 and TRBJ2-5; D perhaps matches TRBD1 (6 bases). The germline V gene has CDR1 SGHKS and CDR2 YYEKEE (reference sequence). This CDR3 is built from 15 residues. Trimming cost V 2 bases and J 1 base, with 12 bases left between them. DNA of the CDR3: TGTGCCAGCAGCTTCCCACAGGGACCCCAAGAGACCCAGTACTTC. Its protein is CASSFPQGPQETQYF. The entire variable domain, with the rest obtained from reference TRBV5-5 and TRBJ2-5, is as follows: DAGVTQSPTHLIKTRGQQVTLRCSPISGHKSVSWYQQVLGQGPQFIFQYYEKEERGRGNFPDRFSARQFPNYSSELNVNALLLGDSALYLCASSFPQGPQETQYFGPGTRLLVL.

This chain joins TRBV29-1 and TRBJ1-1; TRBD1 is a possible D gene (6 bases). CDR1 is SQVTM and CDR2 is ANQGSEA in the germline V gene. V was pared by 6 bases and J by 8 bases, with 16 bases between. The CDR3 has 12 residues. The DNA for the CDR3 is TGCAGCGTCGGCGTTCTAGACAGGGAAGCTTTCTTT. Encoded protein: CSVGVLDREAFF.